The rows below give T cell receptor beta chains drawn from one sample of a study of blood T cell repertoires in COVID-19. The assay was immunoSEQ multiplex PCR, and TCRdb's table has in-frame clones only and misses some. The sample has around 80,000 clones, nearly 85% seen once. Sequencing used peripheral blood. The receptors stem from a woman aged 80 or over with acute or convalescent COVID-19. The CDR3 runs from the conserved cysteine through the conserved F or W. The D gene is left open where the match is weak. Size is stated for part of the rows, as once, few or many counts, or as a class when the clone is expanded.

CDR3 DNA: TGTGCCACCAGTGACCCCCAGGGAGCGGGAGGGTGGGGAGAGCAGTTCTTC
CDR3 protein: CATSDPQGAGGWGEQFF
J gene: TRBJ2-1
CDR3 length: 17
clone size: .
D gene: TRBD2
V gene: TRBV24-1

CDR3 DNA: TGTGCCAGCTCCCCAAGAGTAGCGGGAGGAGTCAATGAGCAGTTCTTC
CDR3 protein: CASSPRVAGGVNEQFF
J gene: TRBJ2-1
CDR3 length: 16
clone size: .
D gene: TRBD2
V gene: TRBV18

CDR3 DNA: TGTGCCAGCAGTTATCAAGCGCAGGGGCCGACCTTC
CDR3 protein: CASSYQAQGPTF
J gene: TRBJ1-2
CDR3 length: 12
clone size: .
D gene: .
V gene: TRBV12-3/TRBV12-4

CDR3 DNA: TGTGCCACCAGTGAAGCGGGAGGCCCTGTCGGGGAGCTGTTTTTT
CDR3 protein: CATSEAGGPVGELFF
J gene: TRBJ2-2
CDR3 length: 15
clone size: few
D gene: TRBD2
V gene: TRBV24-1

CDR3 DNA: TGTGCCTGGAGTAAAAGTCAGGGTGGCACTGAAGCTTTCTTT
CDR3 protein: CAWSKSQGGTEAFF
J gene: TRBJ1-1
CDR3 length: 14
clone size: .
D gene: .
V gene: TRBV30

CDR3 DNA: TGTGCCAGTAGTATAGGAGGGATTAGCAATCAGCCCCAGCATTTT
CDR3 protein: CASSIGGISNQPQHF
J gene: TRBJ1-5
CDR3 length: 15
clone size: .
D gene: .
V gene: TRBV19

CDR3 DNA: TGTGCCAGGAACGGACAGGACTACAATGAGCAGTTCTTC
CDR3 protein: CARNGQDYNEQFF
J gene: TRBJ2-1
CDR3 length: 13
clone size: once
D gene: TRBD1
V gene: TRBV27

CDR3 DNA: TGTGCCAGCTCACCAGACAGGGGGGGAGACAATCAGCCCCAGCATTTT
CDR3 protein: CASSPDRGGDNQPQHF
J gene: TRBJ1-5
CDR3 length: 16
clone size: .
D gene: TRBD1
V gene: TRBV18

CDR3 DNA: TGTGCCACCAGTGGCAGGGGGAACCCTGGGGCCAACGTCCTGACTTTC
CDR3 protein: CATSGRGNPGANVLTF
J gene: TRBJ2-6
CDR3 length: 16
clone size: .
D gene: TRBD1
V gene: TRBV24-1

CDR3 DNA: TGTGCTGTGGGCGGGGCCTTCTCTGGGGCCAACGTCCTGACTTTC
CDR3 protein: CAVGGAFSGANVLTF
J gene: TRBJ2-6
CDR3 length: 15
clone size: .
D gene: .
V gene: TRBV28

CDR3 DNA: TGTGCCAGCAGCTCGATGACTAGCGGGTACTACAATGAGCAGTTCTTC
CDR3 protein: CASSSMTSGYYNEQFF
J gene: TRBJ2-1
CDR3 length: 16
clone size: once
D gene: TRBD2
V gene: TRBV7-8

CDR3 DNA: TGCGCCAGCAGCCAACAGGGTACTCCCACCGGGGAGCTGTTTTTT
CDR3 protein: CASSQQGTPTGELFF
J gene: TRBJ2-2
CDR3 length: 15
clone size: once
D gene: .
V gene: TRBV5-1

CDR3 DNA: TGTGCCAGCAGCTTTTCAGGGAACACTGAAGCTTTCTTT
CDR3 protein: CASSFSGNTEAFF
J gene: TRBJ1-1
CDR3 length: 13
clone size: .
D gene: .
V gene: TRBV5-5

CDR3 DNA: TGTGCCAGCAGCACCCTGGTTGGGAGCCCCGGAGAGCAGTACTTC
CDR3 protein: CASSTLVGSPGEQYF
J gene: TRBJ2-7
CDR3 length: 15
clone size: .
D gene: .
V gene: TRBV11-2

CDR3 DNA: TGCGCCAGCAGGGCTAGCGGAGGAGATACGCAGTATTTT
CDR3 protein: CASRASGGDTQYF
J gene: TRBJ2-3
CDR3 length: 13
clone size: .
D gene: TRBD2
V gene: TRBV10-2

CDR3 DNA: TGTGCCAGCAGCTTGGACAGTACCTATGGCTACACCTTC
CDR3 protein: CASSLDSTYGYTF
J gene: TRBJ1-2
CDR3 length: 13
clone size: .
D gene: .
V gene: TRBV7-2

CDR3 DNA: TGTGCCAGCAGGAAACAGGGGGTCTCTTACGAGCAGTACTTC
CDR3 protein: CASRKQGVSYEQYF
J gene: TRBJ2-7
CDR3 length: 14
clone size: .
D gene: TRBD1
V gene: TRBV2

CDR3 DNA: TGTGCCAGCAGCCGGGACTGGACCTACAATGAGCAGTTCTTC
CDR3 protein: CASSRDWTYNEQFF
J gene: TRBJ2-1
CDR3 length: 14
clone size: .
D gene: .
V gene: TRBV2

CDR3 DNA: TGTGCCAGCAGCTTAGGGGGCTCCGGGGAGCTGTTTTTT
CDR3 protein: CASSLGGSGELFF
J gene: TRBJ2-2
CDR3 length: 13
clone size: .
D gene: .
V gene: TRBV7-9

CDR3 DNA: TGTGCTAGTGGTTTGCCACTGGCGGGAGGGCGAAATGAGCAGTTCTTC
CDR3 protein: CASGLPLAGGRNEQFF
J gene: TRBJ2-1
CDR3 length: 16
clone size: .
D gene: TRBD2
V gene: TRBV12-5

CDR3 DNA: TGTGCCAGCAGCTTGATTCACCCGGGACTAGCGGGGCAAGAGACCCAGTACTTC
CDR3 protein: CASSLIHPGLAGQETQYF
J gene: TRBJ2-5
CDR3 length: 18
clone size: .
D gene: TRBD2
V gene: TRBV7-9

CDR3 DNA: TGTGCCAGCAGGTCCGGGACAGGGGATGAAGCTTTCTTT
CDR3 protein: CASRSGTGDEAFF
J gene: TRBJ1-1
CDR3 length: 13
clone size: .
D gene: TRBD1
V gene: TRBV6-5

CDR3 DNA: TGTGCCAGTAGTATTCGGAGGGGGCGCACAGATACGCAGTATTTT
CDR3 protein: CASSIRRGRTDTQYF
J gene: TRBJ2-3
CDR3 length: 15
clone size: .
D gene: .
V gene: TRBV19

CDR3 DNA: TGTGCCAGCAGCCAAGATCCTAACCTTCACCTTTACAATGAGCAGTTCTTC
CDR3 protein: CASSQDPNLHLYNEQFF
J gene: TRBJ2-1
CDR3 length: 17
clone size: once
D gene: .
V gene: TRBV4-2

CDR3 DNA: TGCGCCAGCAGCCATCTAGCGGGAGCGGCTCGACAAGATACGCAGTATTTT
CDR3 protein: CASSHLAGAARQDTQYF
J gene: TRBJ2-3
CDR3 length: 17
clone size: .
D gene: TRBD2
V gene: TRBV5-1

CDR3 DNA: TGTGCCAGCAGCCCAGGACAGGGAAGCACCGGGGAGCTGTTTTTT
CDR3 protein: CASSPGQGSTGELFF
J gene: TRBJ2-2
CDR3 length: 15
clone size: .
D gene: TRBD1
V gene: TRBV3-1/TRBV3-2

CDR3 DNA: TGTGCCAGCAGCCTAACTAGCGAACAAGAGACCCAGTACTTC
CDR3 protein: CASSLTSEQETQYF
J gene: TRBJ2-5
CDR3 length: 14
clone size: .
D gene: TRBD2
V gene: TRBV3-1/TRBV3-2

CDR3 DNA: TGTGCCAGCAGTGAAGCAGCGGGCGCTTTCAATGAGCAGTTCTTC
CDR3 protein: CASSEAAGAFNEQFF
J gene: TRBJ2-1
CDR3 length: 15
clone size: few
D gene: .
V gene: TRBV2

CDR3 DNA: TGTGCCAGCAGCCTAGCGGGAAGCACAGATACGCAGTATTTT
CDR3 protein: CASSLAGSTDTQYF
J gene: TRBJ2-3
CDR3 length: 14
clone size: once
D gene: TRBD2
V gene: TRBV9

CDR3 DNA: TGTGCCAGCAGCCCGCCCGGGAAAAACTATGGCTACACCTTC
CDR3 protein: CASSPPGKNYGYTF
J gene: TRBJ1-2
CDR3 length: 14
clone size: .
D gene: .
V gene: TRBV3-1/TRBV3-2

CDR3 DNA: TGTGCCAGCTCACCAGGGACAGGCACCGGGGAGCTGTTTTTT
CDR3 protein: CASSPGTGTGELFF
J gene: TRBJ2-2
CDR3 length: 14
clone size: .
D gene: TRBD1
V gene: TRBV18

CDR3 DNA: TGTGCCAGCAGTTACCTTAGCGGGAGGTTTGGCAATGAGCAGTTCTTC
CDR3 protein: CASSYLSGRFGNEQFF
J gene: TRBJ2-1
CDR3 length: 16
clone size: .
D gene: TRBD2
V gene: TRBV6-2/TRBV6-3

CDR3 DNA: TGTGCCAGTAGTTCCGGACATTGGAACACTGAAGCTTTCTTT
CDR3 protein: CASSSGHWNTEAFF
J gene: TRBJ1-1
CDR3 length: 14
clone size: .
D gene: .
V gene: TRBV19

CDR3 DNA: TGTGCCAGCAGATTTCACAGGGGGTCCTACGAGCAGTACTTC
CDR3 protein: CASRFHRGSYEQYF
J gene: TRBJ2-7
CDR3 length: 14
clone size: .
D gene: TRBD1
V gene: TRBV2

CDR3 DNA: TGTGCCAGCAGCTACGGGACAGGGGATCAGCCCCAGCATTTT
CDR3 protein: CASSYGTGDQPQHF
J gene: TRBJ1-5
CDR3 length: 14
clone size: .
D gene: TRBD1
V gene: TRBV7-8

CDR3 DNA: TGTGCCAGCAGTGAAATAGCGGGAGGCCCAGATACGCAGTATTTT
CDR3 protein: CASSEIAGGPDTQYF
J gene: TRBJ2-3
CDR3 length: 15
clone size: .
D gene: TRBD2
V gene: TRBV2

CDR3 DNA: TGCGCCAGCAGCCAGTTAGGACTCCTGGGGAAAGAGACCCAGTACTTC
CDR3 protein: CASSQLGLLGKETQYF
J gene: TRBJ2-5
CDR3 length: 16
clone size: .
D gene: .
V gene: TRBV4-1

CDR3 DNA: TGTGCCAGTAGCGATACCGGGAGGAGATATGGCTACACCTTC
CDR3 protein: CASSDTGRRYGYTF
J gene: TRBJ1-2
CDR3 length: 14
clone size: .
D gene: .
V gene: TRBV19

CDR3 DNA: TGCGCCAGCAGCCAAGGAACTGGTGGCAATCAGCCCCAGCATTTT
CDR3 protein: CASSQGTGGNQPQHF
J gene: TRBJ1-5
CDR3 length: 15
clone size: .
D gene: .
V gene: TRBV4-1

CDR3 DNA: TGTGCCAGCAGCCGGGACAGCGTATCAACTAATGAAAAACTGTTTTTT
CDR3 protein: CASSRDSVSTNEKLFF
J gene: TRBJ1-4
CDR3 length: 16
clone size: few
D gene: TRBD1
V gene: TRBV2